This T cell receptor (beta chain) was sequenced in a study of T cell responses to AZD1222 COVID-19 vaccine (TCRdb year 2021). A note on the overall study: A total of 230 to 250 trial participants underwent TCR sequencing, of whom some 210 received two doses of AZD1222 and some 26 received two doses of the MenACWY control vaccine. Trial participants were enrolled by age into 18-55, 56-69 and 70-plus year subgroups, with approximately 160, 26 and 62 TCR-sequenced participants respectively.

Results the study describes overall, beyond this receptor: Because no samples from the day 14 peak response were available, repertoires could be characterized only after the peak T cell response. After two AZD1222 doses, both the breadth and the depth of spike-specific TCRs were significantly higher than at day 0 and than in MenACWY recipients. The 56-69-year group was small, and its depth increase did not reach significance, likely because of low power. Participants were mostly white British and included more females than males, and it was suggested by the authors that clonal diversity may have been underestimated. Only five or six AZD1222 recipients were SARS-CoV-2 seropositive at baseline, limiting conclusions about previously exposed vaccinees. CD4 TCRs associated with the vaccine covered the entire spike protein, and the dominant responses were in regions 160-218 and 743-854. Reportedly, close to half of the unique spike-specific TCRs recognized epitopes lying outside the regions that are mutated in the B.1.351 and B.1.1.7 variants.

The CDR3 regions of human TCRbeta chains were subjected to immunosequencing. The paper's data handling went like this. Repertoire TCRs were checked for matches against a reference library of SARS-CoV-2-specific TCRs that had been generated using the MIRA antigen-specificity platform. Breadth meant the fraction of unique TCRs that were SARS-CoV-2-associated, whereas depth meant the fraction of total T cells that were SARS-CoV-2-associated. Each spike-specific TCR was assigned to its reactive spike region and to a CD4 or CD8 class using the MIRA data. Log10-transformed breadth and depth values were compared by one-way ANOVA with Sidak's multiple comparisons tests. In TCRdb, the immuneACCESS table is reduced to in-frame sequences with V and J assigned. These tables do not hold every clone; where another copy was compared, an unresolved V gene accounts for under half, and the others remain unexplained. Clone size and the V and J calls come from that table; the DNA yielded D and trimming. For this sample the table gives about 130,000 clones, of which 70% to 90% were detected only once. The ten largest clones take up approximately 8.8% of the sample.

The time point label corresponds to: about 28 days (+/-7) after the second vaccine dose. AZD1222 recipients given second doses at about 4 weeks or at about 12 weeks were pooled, since spike-specific TCR depth and breadth were not found to differ between the two schedules. Vaccinee samples came from UK trials COV001 and COV002, including a single-blind randomized controlled phase 2/3 trial of AZD1222 (ChAdOx1 nCoV-19) in healthy adults. Trial participant PBMC samples were collected at day 0 and day 28 after the second dose for TCRbeta chain sequencing. A note on this clone: Its cognate antigen has yet to be identified. Per-base quality was not reported, and no clone a single base away is much larger than it.

Via the germline V gene, CDR1 is SQVTM and CDR2 ANQGSEA. Taken from cysteine to phenylalanine, the CDR3 has 16 residues. Kept here is only the CDR3 DNA, which spans 48 bases and is read in frame from base 1. For this chain, trimming is 1 base at the V end and 9 bases at the J end, and the number of junction bases without a gene match is 6. The starting material was peripheral blood, obtained 28 days after the second AZD1222 dose. The chain uses TRBV29-1 and TRBJ2-1; 16 central bases correspond to TRBD2. This TCR came from an adult who received the AZD1222 COVID-19 vaccine. Here is the DNA: TGCAGCGTTGAAGTGGGGACTAGCGGGGGGGCGAGTGAGCAGTTCTTC. The resulting protein is CSVEVGTSGGASEQFF.